This T cell receptor (beta chain) was sequenced in a study of Graves' ophthalmopathy and Graves' hyperthyroidism. The germline V gene has CDR1 MNHEY and CDR2 SVGAGI. This CDR3 has 13 residues. V was shortened by 9 bases and J by 5 bases, with 16 bases between the two germline ends. Amplification of the TCR beta CDR3 regions used RNA transcripts (as template). An initial RT-PCR round employing HTBI primers preceded a second-round multiplex PCR. TCRdb recomputed calls from the multiplex PCR reads with MiXCR, one row per CDR3 protein. The sample has over a million distinct CDR3 sequences, about two fifths seen once; the top ten hold 8.5% to 14%. The sample holds many counts of this clonotype.

The specimen was peripheral blood or thyroid tissue (not recorded which). The chain combines TRBV6-5 with TRBJ2-5; weak D call: TRBD2 (6 bases). The receptor's source is an adult man with Graves' hyperthyroidism. CDR3 loop: CASSYVGGETQYF. The CDR3 bases are TGTGCCAGTAGCTACGTGGGGGGTGAGACCCAGTACTTC.